This TCR beta chain was documented in a study of T-cell reconstitution after alpha-beta-depleted transplantation in children. Molecular barcoding with unique molecular identifiers was used for the TCRbeta library. MiXCR was run by TCRdb on the PCR reads, yielding one entry per CDR3 protein. The sample lists about 600,000 distinct CDR3 sequences, 10% to 13% occurring once. The sample was PBMCs from the stem cell graft donor, taken from the stem cell graft. The clonotype comes from a human donor who donated a stem cell graft to a child with acute myeloid leukemia.

CDR3 sequence (DNA): TGTGCCAGCAGCCGGGCTAGCGGGATGGATGAGCAGTTCTTC. Its translation is CASSRASGMDEQFF. The genes are TRBV3-1 and TRBJ2-1, with TRBD2 identical over 9 bases. Losses at the gene ends were 4 bases for V and 8 bases for J; bases not matched to a gene: 6. CDR3 length: 14 residues. Per the germline V gene, CDR1 is LGHDT and CDR2 is YNNKEL (reference sequence).